The present T cell receptor beta chain was sequenced within a study of cytomegalovirus exposure and HLA in healthy donors. Study-wide points: In a later analysis, about 17,000 TCR beta sequences were associated with HLA alleles at 0.05 false discovery rate.

The V end lost 5 bases, the J end lost 9 bases, and 17 bases lay between the germline ends. Germline lookup yields CDR1 SGHTA and CDR2 FQGTGA. The CDR3 consists of 14 residues. The donors, nominally healthy at sampling, likely had unrecorded immune exposures. Concerning this clone itself: Its antigen is not known.

PCR employed 60 Vbeta and 13 Jbeta primers. TCRdb keeps only in-frame clones here, not all; method: immunoSEQ multiplex PCR. There are approximately 130,000 clones in the sample; approximately 85% occur only once, and 1.5% to 2% lies in the top ten. The chain employs TRBV7-3 and TRBJ2-1, with D maybe TRBD2 (8 bases). Sequenced input: PBMCs. The receptor was derived from a boy between 10 and 17 years old in good health and CMV-seronegative. In DNA, the CDR3 is TGTGCCAGCAGCCCCCGGGAGGGGGCAGGTGAGCAGTTCTTC. As protein: CASSPREGAGEQFF.